The 23 T cell receptor beta chains listed next were all sequenced from one sample in a study of blood T cell repertoires in COVID-19. Only in-frame clones appear in the TCRdb table, and some are missing; sequencing was by immunoSEQ multiplex PCR. Of approximately 480,000 clones detected, approximately 86% appear once; the ten largest clones hold under 0.85%. Material: PBMCs or T cells enriched from blood (not recorded which). The receptors shown here come from a woman under 30 who had recovered from COVID-19.

The V and J genes are TRBV4-2 and TRBJ1-5, with a weak D call TRBD1 (6 bases). From germline, CDR1 is LGHNA and CDR2 YNFKEQ. Trimming cost V 0 bases and J 6 bases, with 12 bases left between them. This CDR3 has 15 amino acids. This CDR3 is CASSQEITGTQPQHF. The CDR3 nucleotides are TGTGCCAGCAGCCAAGAGATAACAGGGACTCAGCCCCAGCATTTT.

The V and J genes are TRBV21-1 and TRBJ1-6; the table assigns TRBD1, which was not confirmed against the DNA. TRBV21-1 is labeled a pseudogene. The CDR3 is made up of 15 amino acids. The CDR3 DNA sequence: TGTGCCAGCCACAGGGTTCCTTTTGTGAATTCACCCCTCCACTTT. This sequence encodes CASHRVPFVNSPLHF.

This sequence joins TRBV7-9 and TRBJ2-1; 10 positions match TRBD1. Germline assignment: CDR1 SEHNR and CDR2 FQNEAQ (reference sequence). The CDR3 has 15 residues. Losses at the gene ends were 7 bases for V and 9 bases for J; bases not matched to a gene: 12. CDR3 residues: CASTNRDRGFGEQFF. The CDR3 DNA follows: TGTGCCAGCACCAACCGGGACAGGGGCTTCGGTGAGCAGTTCTTC.

The V gene is TRBV7-3, the J gene TRBJ2-5; 8 nucleotides align to TRBD2. The V gene's germline CDR1 is SGHTA and CDR2 FQGTGA. V shed 5 bases, J shed 1 base, and the junction held 3 bases outside the gene matches. The CDR3 consists of 14 residues. CDR3 protein: CASSLTSGQETQYF. CDR3 sequence (DNA): TGTGCCAGCAGCCTCACTAGCGGCCAAGAGACCCAGTACTTC.

The chain has TRBV5-8 and TRBJ2-2, with 11 bases aligning to TRBD1. After removal of 6 bases from V and 6 bases from J, the junction contained 4 bases not matched to a gene. Per germline, CDR1 SGHTS and CDR2 YDEGEE. This CDR3 region has 14 residues. CDR3 protein: CASKKGQGAGELFF. The CDR3 nucleotides are TGTGCCAGCAAGAAGGGACAGGGGGCCGGGGAGCTGTTTTTT.

This chain uses TRBV7-6 with TRBJ2-3; TRBD2 agrees at 15 bases. CDR3 size: 19 residues. Germline trimming cut 2 bases from V and 5 bases from J; bases unmatched to any gene: 11. Germline CDR1 reads SGHVS; CDR2 reads FNYEAQ. The CDR3 here is CASSLPRARTSGGEDTQYF. The CDR3, as DNA: TGTGCCAGCAGCTTACCTCGTGCGAGGACTAGCGGGGGGGAAGATACGCAGTATTTT.

The chain employs TRBV7-2 and TRBJ1-1, with D uncertain. From germline, CDR1 is SGHTA and CDR2 FQGNSA. V dropped 4 bases and J dropped 0 bases, with 9 bases sitting between them. CDR3 length equals 14 residues. The CDR3 protein is CASSSPGVNTEAFF. DNA of the CDR3: TGTGCCAGCAGCTCCCCGGGAGTGAACACTGAAGCTTTCTTT.

The chain combines TRBV5-1 with TRBJ1-2, with D hard to call. This CDR3 has 15 amino acids. From germline, CDR1 is SGHRS and CDR2 YFSETQ. The V gene lost 2 bases and the J gene lost 6 bases, with 17 bases spanning the gap. The CDR3 nucleotides read TGCGCCAGCAGCTTAAACACGGGAAGCGGAGATGGCTACACCTTC. Translation: CASSLNTGSGDGYTF. Using reference TRBV5-1 and TRBJ1-2 for the parts outside the CDR3, the full variable domain is KAGVTQTPRYLIKTRGQQVTLSCSPISGHRSVSWYQQTPGQGLQFLFEYFSETQRNKGNFPGRFSGRQFSNSRSEMNVSTLELGDSALYLCASSLNTGSGDGYTFGSGTRLTVV.

The chain combines TRBV9 with TRBJ1-2; TRBD1 matches 9 bases. The CDR3 length is 17 residues. J lost 6 bases, V lost 2 bases, and 14 bases had no gene match. Germline V gene sequence: CDR1 SGDLS, CDR2 YYNGEE. The CDR3, as DNA: TGTGCCAGCAGCGTCGGCGTCGCGGACAGGGGCCGGGATGGCTACACCTTC. Translation gives CASSVGVADRGRDGYTF.

The V and J genes are TRBV7-8 and TRBJ1-1; 8 bases are a match to TRBD1. The CDR3 extends over 14 amino acids. Germline V gene data show CDR1 as SGHVS and CDR2 as FQNEAQ. Trimming cost V 2 bases and J 5 bases; bases outside gene matches: 4. The CDR3 spells CASSLLTGVTEAFF. CDR3 coding DNA: TGTGCCAGCAGCTTACTGACAGGGGTAACTGAAGCTTTCTTT.

The CDR3: CASSGSRTNYGYTF. CDR3 sequence (DNA): TGTGCCAGCAGCGGTTCAAGGACAAACTATGGCTACACCTTC. This chain connects TRBV7-9 to TRBJ1-2; a possible D gene is TRBD1 (5 bases). Germline CDR1 and CDR2: SEHNR and FQNEAQ (reference sequence). V lost 5 bases and J lost 2, with 12 bases in between. The CDR3 is made up of 14 amino acids.

The chain links TRBV12-3 or TRBV12-4 to TRBJ2-5; no reliable D call. CDR3 length: 13 residues. V was cut by 3 bases and J by 5 bases, with 10 bases left in between. CDR3 protein: CASSFPGVETQYF. Written as DNA, the CDR3 is TGTGCCAGCAGTTTTCCAGGTGTGGAGACCCAGTACTTC.

The chain uses TRBV7-2 and TRBJ2-5; perhaps TRBD1 as D (7 bases). Germline assignment: CDR1 SGHTA and CDR2 FQGNSA. CDR3 length equals 15 residues. The V gene lost 1 base and the J gene lost 2 bases, with 11 bases spanning the gap. CDR3 sequence reads: CASSLVGGQQETQYF. CDR3 sequence (DNA): TGTGCCAGCAGCTTAGTGGGGGGACAGCAAGAGACCCAGTACTTC.

This clone was observed a single time. The rearrangement joins TRBV7-3 to TRBJ1-1, with D possibly being TRBD1 (5 bases). CDR1 and CDR2 (germline): SGHTA, FQGTGA. There are 15 residues in the CDR3. The ends were cut back, 5 bases at V and 5 bases at J, with 18 bases in the middle. CDR3 sequence: CASSPDGRGETEAFF. Written as DNA, the CDR3 is TGTGCCAGCAGCCCTGATGGGAGGGGCGAGACTGAAGCTTTCTTT.

The V call is TRBV12-3 or TRBV12-4, the J call TRBJ2-1; D is perhaps TRBD2 (5 bases). The CDR3 totals 12 residues. V was cut by 3 bases and J by 9 bases, with 9 bases left in between. The CDR3 region has the DNA TGTGCCAGCAGTTTTGGGAGAGGTGAGCAGTTCTTC. Residues: CASSFGRGEQFF.

CDR3 coding DNA: TGTGCCAGCAGCCAAAGAGGGGGCAGGGGGACTGAAGCTTTCTTT. Amino acids: CASSQRGGRGTEAFF. The chain is built from TRBV5-6 and TRBJ1-1; 7 bases align to TRBD1. Per the germline V gene, CDR1 is SGHDT and CDR2 is YYEEEE. CDR3 length: 15 residues. Germline trimming cut 4 bases from V and 5 bases from J; bases unmatched to any gene: 11.

V usage is TRBV4-1 and J usage is TRBJ1-5; TRBD1 might be the D (5 bases). From germline, CDR1 is MGHRA and CDR2 YSYEKL. The V end was cut by 4 bases, the J end by 4 bases, with 17 bases between. The CDR3 is 16 residues long. Here the CDR3 DNA reads TGCGCCAGCAGCCCTGGGGAACAGGTCCTTAATCAGCCCCAGCATTTT. This gives the protein CASSPGEQVLNQPQHF.

This chain connects TRBV2 to TRBJ1-5, with 7 bases aligning to TRBD1. The germline CDR1 and CDR2 sequences are SNHLY and FYNNEI. V lost 5 bases and J lost 6; bases outside the gene matches: 10. The CDR3 length is 15 residues. CDR3 DNA sequence: TGTGCCAGCAGTAAAGGGTCAGGGGGTGGTCAGCCCCAGCATTTT. Its translation: CASSKGSGGGQPQHF.

This chain links TRBV10-2 with TRBJ2-7; D is ambiguous. Germline-derived CDR1 and CDR2 are WSHSY and SAAADI. V lost 0 bases to trimming and J lost 7 bases, with 7 bases between them. CDR3 length: 12 amino acids. CDR3 residues: CASSESRREQYF. The CDR3 DNA follows: TGCGCCAGCAGTGAGTCGCGGCGGGAGCAGTACTTC.

This clone has a handful of counts. The V and J genes are TRBV7-3 and TRBJ2-7; 7 positions agree with TRBD1. Per the germline V gene, CDR1 is SGHTA and CDR2 is FQGTGA. V trimming: 5 bases; J trimming: 7 bases; junction bases outside the gene matches: 32. The CDR3 extends over 21 amino acids. CDR3 region: CASSHSSGVTGTSQGRREQYF. CDR3 in DNA: TGTGCCAGCAGCCACAGCAGTGGAGTGACAGGGACGTCGCAGGGACGTCGGGAGCAGTACTTC. The whole variable domain, remainder taken from reference TRBV7-3 and TRBJ2-7, is GAGVSQTPSNKVTEKGKYVELRCDPISGHTALYWYRQSLGQGPEFLIYFQGTGAADDSGLPNDRFFAVRPEGSVSTLKIQRTERGDSAVYLCASSHSSGVTGTSQGRREQYFGPGTRLTVT.

This clone was counted a single time. The V and J genes are TRBV14 and TRBJ1-2, with D possibly being TRBD1 (5 bases). V was clipped by 4 bases and J by 0 bases, with 6 bases between them. The CDR3 is 13 residues long. Germline V CDR1 and CDR2: SGHDN, FVKESK. The CDR3 DNA sequence: TGTGCCAGCAGCCCGGGGGCTAACTATGGCTACACCTTC. Translating gives CASSPGANYGYTF.

V gene TRBV18 combines with J gene TRBJ1-2; D remains unclear. The CDR3 loop spans 15 amino acids. Trimming removed 0 bases from V and 2 bases from J, with 10 bases in between. CDR1 and CDR2 from the germline V gene are KGHSH and LQKENI. The CDR3 bases are TGTGCCAGCTCACCACCAGGCAGCGAAAACTATGGCTACACCTTC. Residues: CASSPPGSENYGYTF.

The chain uses TRBV6-2 or TRBV6-3 and TRBJ1-6; D gene uncertain. Trimming took 2 bases from V and 9 from J, leaving 8 bases between them. Germline values: CDR1 MNHEY, CDR2 SVGEGT. The CDR3 totals 13 residues. Here the CDR3 reads CASSYQRVSPLHF. The CDR3 nucleotides are TGTGCCAGCAGTTACCAGCGAGTTTCACCCCTCCACTTT.